Listed below are T cell receptor beta chains from one sample, sequenced in a study of cytomegalovirus exposure and HLA in healthy donors. Clones were read by immunoSEQ multiplex PCR, and TCRdb kept only the in-frame ones, dropping some. Here the sample spans fewer than 95,000 clones, around 70% being singletons. Sample: PBMCs. All receptors derive from a woman aged 40 to 50 in good health and CMV-seropositive. Both conserved end residues are trimmed from each CDR3. Each record gives: V gene, J gene, clone size, D gene, CDR3 protein. A D gene is named only where the DNA matches it firmly. A clone size is listed for some rows: how often the clone was seen (once, few, many), or a class if it is expanded.

>TRBV6-4|TRBJ2-1|.|TRBD2
ASSDEAGGPGNEQF
>TRBV7-9|TRBJ1-5|.|.
ASSYSAGAYSNQPQH
>TRBV7-9|TRBJ1-4|few|.
ASTSRGRGEKLF
>TRBV29-1|TRBJ1-2|once|.
SVAPLSNIFGYT
>TRBV19|TRBJ1-6|.|TRBD1
ASRARDSNSPLH
>TRBV2|TRBJ1-2|.|TRBD1
ASSSAGGILGYT
>TRBV5-1|TRBJ2-2|.|.
ASSLAPIGELF
>TRBV25-1|TRBJ2-1|.|TRBD2
ASSPLAGTYNEQF
>TRBV6-1|TRBJ2-7|.|.
ASNGGGVSYEQY
>TRBV6-1|TRBJ1-4|.|TRBD1
ASSPSVDRGSKLF
>TRBV5-6|TRBJ1-2|.|TRBD1
ASSIPPGRQGAYGYT
>TRBV11-1|TRBJ1-4|few|TRBD1
ASSSGQTSTNEKLF
>TRBV18|TRBJ2-1|.|.
ASSRVNGMGPDNEQF
>TRBV6-5|TRBJ1-1|.|.
ASSSTGFTNTEAF